The T cell receptor beta chain described here comes from a study of CD8+ T cells in alopecia areata. Findings and caveats of the study: Lesional tissue from the scalp (especially in alopecia totalis/universalis) showed higher clonality than normal scalp. It was less clear whether patients shared TCRs than it was in mice, possibly because of HLA.

The authors extracted RNA and reverse transcribed it into cDNA as the sequencing template. Libraries were prepared by immunoSEQ multiplex PCR; TCRdb keeps only in-frame clonotypes and omits some of them. The sample shows roughly 30,000 clones, 62% of them seen only once. Comments on this clone: Antigen: not known.

Trimming cost V 1 base and J 2 bases; bases outside gene matches: 9. The germline CDR1 and CDR2 sequences are MGHDK and SYGVNS. CDR3 length: 17 residues. Researchers took lesional scalp punch biopsies and peripheral blood from people who were alopecia areata patients. Isolation of CD4+ and CD8+ T cells from PBMCs was achieved by sorting. The receptor comes from a human donor with alopecia areata. The chain joins TRBV25-1 to TRBJ1-2; 8 bases are a match to TRBD1. Sequencing was performed on NKG2D-high CD8+ T cells sorted from blood. CDR3 residues: CASSELYLDRGNYGYTF. The CDR3 DNA follows: TGTGCCAGCAGTGAATTATATTTAGACAGGGGAAACTATGGCTACACCTTC.